Shown below are 18 T cell receptor beta chains from a single sample sequenced in a study of regulatory T cells in long-lasting Graves disease. Combining iRepertoire HTBI primers with Arm-PCR of CDR3 regions, the authors built TCR beta libraries. MiXCR was run by TCRdb on the multiplex PCR reads, yielding one entry per CDR3 protein. The table includes approximately 380,000 distinct CDR3 sequences, roughly 20% detected once. Noted time point: persistent/refractory GD, antithyroid drugs over 5 years with positive TRAb. RNA isolated from PBMCs was used to make the TCR library. Sample: peripheral blood mononuclear cells (PBMCs), taken when the disease was refractory, from a patient treated with antithyroid drugs. The receptors were gathered from a female donor with Graves disease.

This clonotype showed up many times. The J gene is TRBJ2-7, the V gene TRBV7-2; 8 positions agree with TRBD1. Losses at the gene ends were 1 base for V and 3 bases for J; bases not matched to a gene: 8. CDR3 size: 16 residues. Per germline, CDR1 SGHTA and CDR2 FQGNSA. For the CDR3, the DNA is TGTGCCAGCAGCTTAGTTACCGGGACAGGTCGCTACGAGCAGTACTTC. Translation gives CASSLVTGTGRYEQYF.

This clonotype was counted only a few times. The chain has TRBV6-1 and TRBJ1-1; D not certain. Germline V CDR1 and CDR2: MNHNS, SASEGT. The germline V and J ends were trimmed by 7 bases and 7 bases, with 19 bases remaining between them. The CDR3 is made up of 14 amino acids. This CDR3 is CASTVKDEQHEAFF. CDR3 nucleotide sequence: TGTGCCAGCACGGTAAAGGACGAACAACATGAAGCTTTCTTT.

This clonotype was counted many times. This chain uses TRBV7-9 with TRBJ2-7, with TRBD1 identical over 9 bases. Germline lookup yields CDR1 SEHNR and CDR2 FQNEAQ (reference sequence). This CDR3 comprises 13 residues. J was trimmed by 7 bases and V by 5 bases; bases with no gene match: 6. The CDR3 DNA follows: TGTGCCAGCAGCATGGGACAGGGTAGTGAGCAGTACTTC. Encoded protein: CASSMGQGSEQYF.

As for this clonotype: This may be a read error, as it is one base from a much larger clone. V is TRBV7-2 and J is TRBJ2-7; the D gene is possibly TRBD2 (5 bases). The CDR3 totals 13 residues. In germline, CDR1 is SGHTA, CDR2 FQGNSA. CDR3: CASSRGSLYERYF. DNA of the CDR3: TGTGCCAGCAGCCGAGGGTCACTCTACGAGCGGTACTTC.

The chain employs TRBV13 and TRBJ2-5, with 7 positions matching TRBD2. CDR3 length equals 15 residues. Germline CDR1 and CDR2: PRHDT and FYEKMQ (reference sequence). Germline trimming cut 1 base from V and 1 base from J; bases unmatched to any gene: 3. CDR3 region: CASSLERGSQETQYF. The CDR3 DNA sequence: TGTGCCAGCAGCTTAGAGCGGGGCTCCCAAGAGACCCAGTACTTC.

This chain connects TRBV14 to TRBJ2-7; D may be TRBD2 (5 bases). V shed 4 bases and J shed 5 bases, with 18 bases lying between them. Germline lookup yields CDR1 SGHDN and CDR2 FVKESK. The CDR3 runs to 15 residues. The CDR3 coding sequence is TGTGCCAGCAGCCGATTACTAGAGGCGGCCCACGAGCAGTACTTC. This translates into CASSRLLEAAHEQYF. The complete variable domain, with remaining parts taken from reference TRBV14 and TRBJ2-7, reads EAGVTQFPSHSVIEKGQTVTLRCDPISGHDNLYWYRRVMGKEIKFLLHFVKESKQDESGMPNNRFLAERTGGTYSTLKVQPAELEDSGVYFCASSRLLEAAHEQYFGPGTRLTVT.

Of note for this clonotype: With a much larger clone just one base away, this may be a read error. CDR3 protein: CASSSPRAGVNEQYF. CDR3 coding DNA: TGTGCCAGCAGTTCTCCCAGGGCTGGCGTCAACGAGCAGTACTTC. The V call is TRBV27, the J call TRBJ2-7; D might be TRBD1 (5 bases). Germline V CDR1 and CDR2: MNHEY, SMNVEV (reference sequence). V was cut by 4 bases and J by 5 bases, with 18 bases left in between. This CDR3 spans 15 amino acids.

Comment on this clonotype: With a much larger clone just one base away, this may be a read error. The genes are TRBV7-2 and TRBJ1-2; D might be TRBD1 (6 bases). CDR3 length: 15 residues. Germline CDR1 reads SGHTA; CDR2 reads FQGNSA. CDR3 bases: TGTGCCAACAGCTTAGTCGATCAGGGGCGCTATGGCTACACCTTC. Residues: CANSLVDQGRYGYTF.

This chain connects TRBV7-3 to TRBJ2-5; weak D call: TRBD2 (6 bases). Germline V gene lookup returns CDR1 SGHTA and CDR2 FQGTGA. The CDR3 totals 15 residues. V dropped 2 bases and J dropped 1 base, with 11 bases sitting between them. CDR3 in amino acids: CASSLFGDFQETQYF. The CDR3 bases are TGTGCCAGCAGCTTATTTGGGGACTTCCAAGAGACCCAGTACTTC.

The gene calls are TRBV27 and TRBJ1-2, with D unclear. Germline CDR1 reads MNHEY; CDR2 reads SMNVEV (reference sequence). CDR3 size: 15 residues. Trimming cost V 4 bases and J 0 bases, with 12 bases left between them. The CDR3 is CASSSLMGTNYGYTF. The CDR3 nucleotides are TGTGCCAGCAGTTCCCTGATGGGAACTAACTATGGCTACACCTTC.

The CDR3 is CASSSPMVAGSTNTGELFF. The CDR3, as DNA: TGTGCCAGCAGCTCCCCCATGGTAGCGGGTAGTACGAACACCGGGGAGCTGTTTTTT. The chain uses TRBV7-2 and TRBJ2-2, with 7 bases identical to TRBD2. Germline lookup yields CDR1 SGHTA and CDR2 FQGNSA. The CDR3 length is 19 residues. V shed 4 bases and J 0 bases; nucleotides not matched to a gene: 14.

This clonotype was found many times. The V and J genes are TRBV12-3 or TRBV12-4 and TRBJ1-1; D is ambiguous. V gave up 3 bases and J gave up 8 bases, with 13 bases separating them. The CDR3 is 13 amino acids. The CDR3: CASSFVETSEAFF. The CDR3, as DNA: TGTGCCAGCAGTTTCGTCGAAACCTCCGAAGCTTTCTTT.

The V call is TRBV19, the J call TRBJ2-1, with unresolved D. The germline CDR1 and CDR2 sequences are LNHDA and SQIVND (reference sequence). V was shortened by 7 bases and J by 5 bases, with 15 bases between the two germline ends. The CDR3 is made up of 14 amino acids. The CDR3 sequence is CASMHTLRDNEQFF. In DNA form, the CDR3 reads TGTGCCAGTATGCACACCCTTCGGGACAATGAGCAGTTCTTC.

This chain joins TRBV7-3 and TRBJ2-1; 9 positions agree with TRBD2. CDR3 size: 16 residues. Germline V lookup: CDR1 SGHTA, CDR2 FQGTGA. After removal of 5 bases from V and 6 bases from J, the junction contained 11 bases not matched to a gene. CDR3 bases: TGTGCCAGCAGCCGAGAGTTAGCGGGAGCAAGCAATGAGCAGTTCTTC. It yields the protein CASSRELAGASNEQFF.

As regards this clonotype: This could be a read error, since a much larger clone is one nucleotide away. V is TRBV7-7 and J is TRBJ1-6; D unclear. Germline values: CDR1 SSHAT, CDR2 FNYEAQ (reference sequence). The CDR3 loop spans 13 amino acids. The CDR3 DNA reads as TGTGCTAGCAGCTTATATCAGAATTCACCCCTCCACTTT. Protein: CASSLYQNSPLHF.

There are a few counts of this clonotype. The J gene is TRBJ2-5, the V gene TRBV9; tentative D call: TRBD1 (5 bases). The germline V gene has CDR1 SGDLS and CDR2 YYNGEE. This CDR3 has 13 residues. V lost 1 base and J lost 7, with 11 bases in between. In nucleotides, the CDR3 is TGTGCCAGCAGCGTACAGGGCCTCGGGACCCAGTACTTC. Protein sequence: CASSVQGLGTQYF.

This clonotype has a count of ten or more. A junction end diverges from the germline sequence, so it may reflect a read error. This chain joins TRBV5-1 and TRBJ1-5; perhaps TRBD1 as D (5 bases). From germline, CDR1 is SGHRS and CDR2 YFSETQ. CDR3 length equals 14 residues. In nucleotides, the CDR3 is TGTGCCAGCAGTTCCGGGACGGGCAATCAGCCCCAGCATTTT. Its translation: CASSSGTGNQPQHF.

This clonotype was picked up many times. The chain uses TRBV6-1 and TRBJ1-2; a weak D match, TRBD1 (5 bases). V lost 6 bases, J lost 3 bases, and 11 bases lay in between. The length of the CDR3 is 13 residues. Germline-derived CDR1 and CDR2 are MNHNS and SASEGT. The CDR3 region has the DNA TGTGCCAGCAGGAAAGACAGAGACTATGGCTACACCTTC. It encodes CASRKDRDYGYTF.